The source of this TCR beta chain is a study of blood T cells in healthy people across ages. Study results and limitations: Estimates of total diversity, which came from one million sequenced T cells, were considered to be underestimates.

With a J-beta primer mix and a sample-barcoded 5' primer, a second PCR ran 7 to 11 cycles. A single record per CDR3 protein comes from TCRdb applying MiXCR to the 5' RACE reads. The table records 1.5 million to 2 million distinct CDR3 sequences, over 25% of them present only once. About this clonotype: Its specificity is unknown.

This CDR3 spans 14 amino acids. Trimming left V 4 bases short and J 4 bases short, with 12 bases between. Germline CDR1 and CDR2: SGHKS and YYEKEE (reference sequence). The sequence was obtained from a woman aged 25 to 39 in good health. V is TRBV5-5 and J is TRBJ2-1; D is possibly TRBD2 (6 bases). The source material was blood. The CDR3 reads CASSHPGVYNEQFF. As DNA, the CDR3 is TGTGCCAGCAGCCACCCGGGGGTTTACAATGAGCAGTTCTTC. The whole variable domain, remainder taken from reference TRBV5-5 and TRBJ2-1, is DAGVTQSPTHLIKTRGQQVTLRCSPISGHKSVSWYQQVLGQGPQFIFQYYEKEERGRGNFPDRFSARQFPNYSSELNVNALLLGDSALYLCASSHPGVYNEQFFGPGTRLTVL.